This T cell receptor beta chain emerged from a study of cytomegalovirus exposure and HLA in healthy donors. Study findings and constraints: Some highly shared sequence variants likely arose as a pipeline artifact. The study put some 150 TCR beta chains on its list as cytomegalovirus-associated. Segments of the TCR beta V type were, in most cases, productive about 90% or about 30% of the time in an earlier analysis.

This PCR relied on a set of 60 Vbeta primers and 13 Jbeta primers. Assay used: immunoSEQ multiplex PCR; TCRdb lists only in-frame clones, some missing. Of some 65,000 clones in the sample, around 73% were seen once. Comment on this clone: The antigen is unknown.

CDR1 is SNHLY and CDR2 is FYNNEI in the germline V gene. This CDR3 has 15 amino acids. Deletions cut 7 bases from V and 0 bases from J, with 16 bases between. This TCR was recovered from a girl between 5 and 17 years old in good health and CMV-seropositive. The rearrangement links TRBV2 to TRBJ2-7, with D possibly being TRBD1 (6 bases). Sequencing used PBMCs. The CDR3 loop reads CASTLTGPSSYEQYF. The CDR3 DNA reads TGTGCCAGCACCTTGACAGGCCCGAGCTCCTACGAGCAGTACTTC.